This T cell receptor beta chain is drawn from a study of cytomegalovirus exposure and HLA in healthy donors. Generated by immunoSEQ multiplex PCR, the TCRdb table keeps only in-frame clones and is missing some. The sample holds approximately 150,000 clones; approximately 81% are singletons and the top ten take 10%. As for this clone: Its antigen is currently unknown. In the same sample, other DNA sequences code for this CDR3.

Study-level findings and limits: Specificity of a few CMV-associated chains for CMV antigens was verified in vitro.

Trimming cost V 3 bases and J 2 bases, with 8 bases left between them. The CDR3 runs 14 residues. The germline V gene has CDR1 SNHLY and CDR2 FYNNEI. The donors were part of the approximately 120-subject validation cohort, which stood apart from the roughly 680-subject first cohort. This clonotype was sampled from a man aged 30-40 years in good health and CMV-seropositive. Material: PBMCs. This chain connects TRBV2 to TRBJ1-5; tentatively, D is TRBD1 (5 bases). The CDR3 DNA reads TGTGCCAGCAGTGACCGGGGGGGCAATCAGCCCCAGCATTTT. Its translation is CASSDRGGNQPQHF.